This T cell receptor (beta chain) was captured by sequencing in a study of T cell clonality in common variable immunodeficiency. Study-wide results and caveats: Fewer deletions and N-nucleotide insertions were reportedly seen in common variable immunodeficiency TCR beta sequences.

The repertoire was sequenced with immunoSEQ multiplex PCR; TCRdb's copy has only in-frame clones and lacks some. Singletons are absent from the sample, which has 45,000 to 55,000 clones. Blood samples were heparinized, about 4.5 to 8 ml per donor. Germline V CDR1 and CDR2: SEHNR, FQNEAQ (reference sequence). The CDR3 is 14 residues long. The germline V and J ends were trimmed by 8 bases and 0 bases, with 13 bases remaining between them. This clone was detected ten times or more. The antigen is unknown. The observed sequence ends 3 residues before the CDR3 terminus, with the missing tail filled in from the germline J gene.

Sequencing was done on a sample of peripheral blood mononuclear cells. This TCR came from a person between 18 and 75 years old in good health. The rearrangement links TRBV7-9 to TRBJ1-2, with D tentatively TRBD1 (5 bases). CDR3 DNA (partial): TGTGCCAGCGGGACTTCGACTACTAACTATGGC. This gives the protein CASGTSTTNYG. The full CDR3 protein reads CASGTSTTNYGYTF. The full variable domain, with the rest looked up from reference TRBV7-9 and TRBJ1-2, is DTGVSQNPRHKITKRGQNVTFRCDPISEHNRLYWYRQTLGQGPEFLTYFQNEAQLEKSRLLSDRFSAERPKGSFSTLEIQRTEQGDSAMYLCASGTSTTNYGYTFGSGTRLTVV.